This T cell receptor beta chain was sequenced for a study of cytotoxic CD8 clonotypes in ibrutinib-treated CLL. As to this clone: Antigen specificity is unknown.

TCRdb's table, derived via immunoSEQ multiplex PCR, lists solely in-frame clones and lacks some. The sample holds 20,000 to 30,000 clones, about 67% seen once. Broader study findings: Public clonotypes, an uncommon group, contracted or remained stable on treatment.

The V gene end was trimmed by 4 bases and the J gene end by 3 bases; junction bases not matched to a gene: 7. This CDR3 spans 15 amino acids. Per germline, CDR1 SGHTA and CDR2 FQGTGA. The specimen was PBMCs, collected after 12 months of ibrutinib treatment. This TCR derives from a human donor with chronic lymphocytic leukemia. The gene calls are TRBV7-3 and TRBJ2-7, with 9 bases that match TRBD1. In DNA form, the CDR3 reads TGTGCCAGCAGCTCCCGCGGACAGGGGAACTACGAGCAGTACTTC. Its protein product is CASSSRGQGNYEQYF. The full variable domain, in which reference TRBV7-3 and TRBJ2-7 provide the parts outside the CDR3, is GAGVSQTPSNKVTEKGKYVELRCDPISGHTALYWYRQSLGQGPEFLIYFQGTGAADDSGLPNDRFFAVRPEGSVSTLKIQRTERGDSAVYLCASSSRGQGNYEQYFGPGTRLTVT.